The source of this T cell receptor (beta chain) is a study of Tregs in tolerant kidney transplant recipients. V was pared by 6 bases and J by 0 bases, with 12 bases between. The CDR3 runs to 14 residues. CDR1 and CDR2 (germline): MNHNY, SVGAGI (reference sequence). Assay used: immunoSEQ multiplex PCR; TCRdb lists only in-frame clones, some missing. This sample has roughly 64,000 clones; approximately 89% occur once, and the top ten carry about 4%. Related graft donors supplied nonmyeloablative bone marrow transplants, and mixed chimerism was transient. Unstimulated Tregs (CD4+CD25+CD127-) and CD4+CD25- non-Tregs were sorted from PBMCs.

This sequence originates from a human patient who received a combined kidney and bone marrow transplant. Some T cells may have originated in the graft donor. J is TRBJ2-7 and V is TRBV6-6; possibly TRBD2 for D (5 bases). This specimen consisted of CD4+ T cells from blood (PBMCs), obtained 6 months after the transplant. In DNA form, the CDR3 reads TGTGCCAGCAGAATAGCGCACAGCTCCTACGAGCAGTACTTC. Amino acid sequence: CASRIAHSSYEQYF.